The text below deals with one TCR beta chain. This entry comes from a study of shared clonotypes between healthy human individuals. Produced via immunoSEQ multiplex PCR; TCRdb's table is partial and in-frame only. The sample lists 1.6 million or so clones, around 97% occurring once. CDR1 and CDR2 (germline): SGHRS, YFSETQ. V shed 2 bases, J shed 6 bases, and the junction held 8 bases outside the gene matches. The CDR3 consists of 15 residues. This chain joins TRBV5-1 and TRBJ2-7, with 10 bases identical to TRBD1. The sequence came from a man aged 25-40 years in good health. Sequencing was performed on naive CD4+ T cells sorted from blood. Specified subset: CD45RA+ positively selected. CDR3 loop: CASSLGGTGDSEQYF. The CDR3 DNA reads TGCGCCAGCAGCTTAGGCGGGACAGGGGATAGCGAGCAGTACTTC.